This T cell receptor (beta chain) was identified during a study of T-cell memory formation after mild COVID-19. TCRdb fed the 5' RACE reads into MiXCR, producing one record per CDR3 protein. Of around 34,000 distinct CDR3 sequences in the sample, around 7.7% were seen once. V lost 4 bases and J 2 bases, leaving 15 bases between the germline ends. Germline V gives CDR1 SGHRS, CDR2 YFSETQ. The CDR3 contains 15 residues. This clonotype was seen ten or more times. What it recognizes is unknown. Study conclusions and caveats: Detection of some responders pre-infection suggested pre-existing cross-reactive memory T cells participated. The main location of contracting CD4+ clones was CM and EM, and that of contracting CD8+ clones was EMRA. Clonal second-wave expansions that peaked on day 37 had unconfirmed SARS-CoV-2 specificity. Contracting clones, day 15 to 85, had balanced CD4/CD8, and later expanders favored CD4+.

The specimen was PBMCs or a T cell subset sorted from them (not recorded which). The chain carries TRBV5-1 and TRBJ2-5; D possibly corresponds to TRBD2 (5 bases). The TCR comes from a man aged 18-30 years who had mild COVID-19 (a few samples of this study predate the infection). Cell type and time point are not known. The CDR3 spells CASSLNNGEQETQYF. CDR3 sequence (DNA): TGCGCCAGCAGCCTAAATAACGGGGAACAAGAGACCCAGTACTTC.